The present T cell receptor beta chain was sequenced within a study of shared clonotypes between healthy human individuals. As for this clone: The antigen is undetermined.

CD4+ cells yielded CD45RA+ naive and CD45RA-negative memory subsets. Study-level results: Between a few donors, naive CD4 clonotypes were shared at a level of about 5%.

Per sorted-subset replicate PCR, input was 200 to 250 ng DNA, representing around 29,000 T cell genomes. TCRdb keeps only in-frame clones here, not all; method: immunoSEQ multiplex PCR. The sample contains roughly 2.2 million clones, just over 90% of which appear only once. The CDR3 spans 16 residues. V dropped 5 bases and J dropped 0 bases, with 14 bases sitting between them. Germline V CDR1 and CDR2: SNHLY, FYNNEI. The chain has TRBV2 and TRBJ1-3, with D possibly matching TRBD1 (5 bases). The sequence came from a man aged 18 to 30 in good health. Some clones in this sample may be carry-over from other donors' samples. The sequenced sample was naive CD4+ T cells from PBMCs. Subset here: CD45RA+ positively selected. The CDR3 sequence is CASSFTGGNSGNTIYF. CDR3 sequence (DNA): TGTGCCAGCAGTTTTACTGGGGGTAACTCTGGAAACACCATATATTTT.